One and the same sample provided the 21 T cell receptor beta chains below, sequenced in a study of blood T cell repertoires in COVID-19. Measured with immunoSEQ multiplex PCR; TCRdb has only the in-frame clones, and not every one. The sample holds 75,000 to 100,000 clones, approximately 87% seen once. The material sequenced was peripheral blood. The receptors come from a human donor in a cohort sampled during active COVID-19.

This clone was observed a handful of times. This chain uses TRBV5-1 with TRBJ2-7; 7 nucleotides agree with TRBD1. Unmatched junction bases numbered 5, after V lost 0 bases and J lost 2 bases. The V gene's germline CDR1 is SGHRS and CDR2 YFSETQ. The CDR3 sequence is 15 residues long. The CDR3 nucleotides are TGCGCCAGCAGCTTGGTAGGGGGCCGGGCCTACGAGCAGTACTTC. It encodes CASSLVGGRAYEQYF.

The chain combines TRBV7-2 with TRBJ2-1; D unresolved. This CDR3 is built from 13 residues. Trimming removed 1 base at V and 3 bases at J, with 4 bases between. CDR1 is SGHTA and CDR2 is FQGNSA in the germline V gene. CDR3 bases: TGTGCCAGCAGCTTAGGGCTCTACAATGAGCAGTTCTTC. Encoded protein: CASSLGLYNEQFF. The full variable domain, with the rest looked up from reference TRBV7-2 and TRBJ2-1, is GAGVSQSPSNKVTEKGKDVELRCDPISGHTALYWYRQSLGQGLEFLIYFQGNSAPDKSGLPSDRFSAERTGGSVSTLTIQRTQQEDSAVYLCASSLGLYNEQFFGPGTRLTVL.

J is TRBJ1-4 and V is TRBV10-2; 7 bases match TRBD1. The CDR3 consists of 16 residues. Per germline, CDR1 WSHSY and CDR2 SAAADI. V lost 5 bases to trimming and J lost 4 bases; unmatched junction nucleotides: 10. The CDR3, as DNA: TGCGCCAGCAGTCCCCTCCCGGGACAGCTTAATGAAAAACTGTTTTTT. Protein: CASSPLPGQLNEKLFF.

V gene TRBV28 combines with J gene TRBJ1-2; 8 bases map to TRBD1. Germline CDR1 and CDR2: MDHEN and SYDVKM. The CDR3 is 15 amino acids. V gave up 4 bases and J gave up 4 bases; unmatched junction bases: 8. The CDR3 DNA sequence: TGTGCCAGCAGTTCCCCACAGGGGGGTGTCTATGGCTACACCTTC. Its translation: CASSSPQGGVYGYTF.

This sequence joins TRBV12-3 or TRBV12-4 and TRBJ2-1; weak D call: TRBD2 (7 bases). V was trimmed by 6 bases and J by 8 bases, leaving 14 bases between them. CDR3 length equals 13 residues. The DNA for the CDR3 is TGTGCCAGCAGCCATGGGGGGGCCGATGAGCAGTTCTTC. Translation: CASSHGGADEQFF.

The chain employs TRBV27 and TRBJ1-2; the D is unclear. This CDR3 is 14 amino acids long. Germline CDR1 is MNHEY and CDR2 is SMNVEV (reference sequence). V lost 6 bases, J lost 5 bases, and 16 bases lay in between. The CDR3 here is CASRRFGSPYGYTF. CDR3 nucleotide sequence: TGTGCCAGCAGGAGATTCGGGAGTCCGTATGGCTACACCTTC.

The chain combines TRBV5-1 with TRBJ1-5; D unresolved. V was clipped by 0 bases and J by 2 bases, with 9 bases between them. CDR1 is SGHRS, CDR2 YFSETQ, per germline. The CDR3 runs 15 residues. This chain's CDR3 is CASSLGLSGNQPQHF. The CDR3 DNA follows: TGCGCCAGCAGCTTGGGACTTTCGGGCAATCAGCCCCAGCATTTT.

V and J are TRBV7-9 and TRBJ2-1, with 15 positions matching TRBD2. CDR1 is SEHNR, CDR2 FQNEAQ, per germline (reference sequence). This CDR3 has 16 residues. Trimming removed 2 bases from V and 7 bases from J; junction bases left unmatched: 3. The CDR3 region has the DNA TGTGCCAGCAGCTTAACCGGGACTAGCGGGGGGAATGAGCAGTTCTTC. The encoded protein is CASSLTGTSGGNEQFF.

The rearrangement joins TRBV4-3 to TRBJ2-2; 11 positions agree with TRBD2. V was pared by 0 bases and J by 1 base, with 4 bases of the junction left unmatched. Germline assignment: CDR1 LGHNA and CDR2 YSLEER. The CDR3 contains 18 residues. CDR3 coding DNA: TGCGCCAGCAGCCAAGAGATAGCGGGAGGGAGGAACACCGGGGAGCTGTTTTTT. Its protein is CASSQEIAGGRNTGELFF.

The CDR3 sequence is CASTGTSGRDTQYF. The CDR3 DNA is TGTGCCAGCACCGGGACTAGCGGGAGGGATACGCAGTATTTT. The chain couples TRBV6-5 to TRBJ2-3, with 15 bases aligning to TRBD2. The germline V gene encodes CDR1 MNHEY and CDR2 SVGAGI. The CDR3 is made up of 14 amino acids. V trimming: 7 bases; J trimming: 6 bases; junction bases outside the gene matches: 2.

The rearrangement links TRBV6-6 to TRBJ2-1; the match to TRBD2 covers 9 bases. V lost 6 bases to trimming and J lost 4 bases; unmatched junction nucleotides: 10. Germline CDR1 and CDR2: MNHNY and SVGAGI (reference sequence). The length of the CDR3 is 16 residues. The CDR3 spells CASSQDLAGLYNEQFF. The CDR3 DNA follows: TGTGCCAGCAGCCAAGACCTAGCGGGGCTTTACAATGAGCAGTTCTTC.

The chain joins TRBV6-1 to TRBJ2-6, with TRBD1 as a possible D gene (5 bases). Germline V gives CDR1 MNHNS, CDR2 SASEGT. Trimming took off 1 base at V and 6 bases at J, with 19 bases between the two ends. The length of the CDR3 is 18 residues. This chain's CDR3 is CASSEEGQGFVEANVLTF. In nucleotides, the CDR3 is TGTGCCAGCAGTGAAGAGGGGCAGGGTTTTGTTGAGGCCAACGTCCTGACTTTC.

The V gene is TRBV4-3, the J gene TRBJ2-1; TRBD1 matches at 8 bases. In germline, CDR1 is LGHNA, CDR2 YSLEER. The CDR3 covers 15 residues. V gave up 5 bases and J gave up 1 base; unmatched junction bases: 4. This CDR3 is CASSVGTGSYNEQFF. CDR3 DNA: TGCGCCAGCAGCGTTGGGACAGGATCCTACAATGAGCAGTTCTTC.

This clone was detected once. The chain carries TRBV6-5 and TRBJ1-3; 11 bases are a match to TRBD1. Per germline, CDR1 MNHEY and CDR2 SVGAGI. The CDR3 length is 15 residues. V shed 6 bases, J shed 2 bases, and the junction held 3 bases outside the gene matches. The CDR3 region is CASREDRGPGNTIYF. The CDR3 bases are TGTGCCAGCAGGGAGGACAGGGGGCCTGGAAACACCATATATTTT.

The chain recombines TRBV7-2 with TRBJ2-7; 8 bases line up with TRBD1. V lost 2 bases and J lost 2; bases outside the gene matches: 8. The CDR3 extends over 16 amino acids. The germline CDR1 and CDR2 sequences are SGHTA and FQGNSA. The CDR3 spells CASSLKPDRGTYEQYF. CDR3 bases: TGTGCCAGCAGCTTAAAACCCGACAGGGGAACCTACGAGCAGTACTTC.

The genes are TRBV2 and TRBJ2-3; 7 bases are shared with TRBD2. V shed 6 bases, J shed 4 bases, and the junction held 1 base outside the gene matches. CDR1 is SNHLY and CDR2 is FYNNEI in the germline V gene. This CDR3 spans 12 amino acids. CDR3 protein: CASRTSPDTQYF. The CDR3 bases are TGTGCCAGCAGGACTAGCCCAGATACGCAGTATTTT. Filled out from reference TRBV2 and TRBJ2-3, the complete variable domain reads EPEVTQTPSHQVTQMGQEVILRCVPISNHLYFYWYRQILGQKVEFLVSFYNNEISEKSEIFDDQFSVERPDGSNFTLKIRSTKLEDSAMYFCASRTSPDTQYFGPGTRLTVL.

There are a few counts of this clone. This chain connects TRBV25-1 to TRBJ2-7, with 11 bases fitting TRBD1. From germline, CDR1 is MGHDK and CDR2 SYGVNS. This CDR3 has 13 residues. Trimming removed 6 bases from V and 9 bases from J; junction bases left unmatched: 7. CDR3 nucleotides: TGTGCCAGCAGACCGGGACAGGGGGTTAGGCAGTACTTC. Its translation is CASRPGQGVRQYF.

This clone was detected only once. The rearrangement joins TRBV19 to TRBJ1-1, with 7 positions matching TRBD1. V shed 6 bases, J shed 3 bases, and the junction held 13 bases outside the gene matches. Germline V CDR1 and CDR2: LNHDA, SQIVND (reference sequence). The CDR3 is made up of 16 amino acids. The CDR3 nucleotides read TGTGCCAGTAGGACCCAGGTTCAGGGGGAAGACACTGAAGCTTTCTTT. It is translated as CASRTQVQGEDTEAFF.

This chain connects TRBV29-1 to TRBJ2-3; the match to TRBD2 covers 11 bases. Germline assignment: CDR1 SQVTM and CDR2 ANQGSEA. CDR3 length: 15 amino acids. Trimming took 6 bases from V and 4 from J; bases not matched to a gene: 9. The CDR3: CSVEKLAGAADTQYF. In nucleotides, the CDR3 is TGCAGCGTCGAGAAACTAGCGGGAGCGGCAGATACGCAGTATTTT.

The chain joins TRBV27 to TRBJ1-1; tentative D call: TRBD1 (6 bases). V was trimmed by 2 bases and J by 5 bases, leaving 21 bases between them. Germline V gene data show CDR1 as MNHEY and CDR2 as SMNVEV (reference sequence). This CDR3 region has 17 residues. The CDR3 loop is CASSLRGGQVRKTEAFF. The DNA of the CDR3 is TGTGCCAGCAGTTTACGCGGGGGGCAAGTAAGGAAGACTGAAGCTTTCTTT.

This clone was seen once. This chain connects TRBV5-6 to TRBJ2-7; D is perhaps TRBD2 (6 bases). CDR1 is SGHDT, CDR2 YYEEEE, per germline. The CDR3 extends over 14 amino acids. V gave up 6 bases and J gave up 2 bases, with 15 bases separating them. In DNA form, the CDR3 reads TGTGCCAGCACCCGGGACTCCCTAACCTACGAGCAGTACTTC. It encodes CASTRDSLTYEQYF.